The clone carrying this T cell receptor beta chain was counted once. In germline, CDR1 is SGHAT, CDR2 FQDESV (reference sequence). The CDR3 loop spans 17 amino acids. Between the trimmed V and J ends, which lost 0 bases and 3 bases, there was a span of 17 bases. Original handling: Reference gene primers were amplified, and this amplification served to estimate nucleated cell counts. Method: immunoSEQ multiplex PCR; TCRdb's copy keeps in-frame clones and lacks some. V and J calls plus clone size are reproduced from that table; the DNA served to infer D and trimming. The data show some 300,000 clones, with approximately 90% seen just once and 3.5% to 5% held by the top ten. This record comes from a study of blood T cell repertoires in COVID-19. Participants were placed into cohorts based on the clinical history they reported.

The V gene is TRBV11-1, the J gene TRBJ1-1; D is unclear. Sequencing used PBMCs or T cells enriched from blood (not recorded which). This TCR derives from a woman aged 30 to 39 who had been exposed to COVID-19. The CDR3 is CASSLAGIRRTYTEAFF. The CDR3 region has the DNA TGTGCCAGCAGCTTAGCCGGAATTCGGAGGACCTACACTGAAGCTTTCTTT.